Following are 6 T cell receptor beta chains from one sample sequenced in a study of CD8+ T cells in alopecia areata. Reverse transcription of extracted RNA yielded cDNA, which provided the sequencing template. Clones were read by immunoSEQ multiplex PCR, and TCRdb kept only the in-frame ones, dropping some. The sample yields 120,000 or so clones, approximately 60% seen once. The source material was CD4+ T cells sorted from blood. The receptors come from a human donor in good health.

V usage is TRBV11-2 and J usage is TRBJ2-1; no clear D gene. With 5 bases removed from V and 6 bases from J, the gap between germline ends came to 11 bases. The CDR3 sequence is 13 residues long. CDR1 is SGHAT and CDR2 is FQNNGV in the germline V gene. The CDR3 reads CASSPLRSNEQFF. The CDR3 region has the DNA TGTGCCAGCAGCCCCCTTAGGAGCAATGAGCAGTTCTTC.

This clone came up a few times. V gene TRBV20-1 combines with J gene TRBJ2-5, with D uncertain. V was clipped by 7 bases and J by 2 bases, with 8 bases between them. Germline assignment: CDR1 DFQATT and CDR2 SNEGSKA (reference sequence). The CDR3 is 11 amino acids. CDR3 sequence (DNA): TGCAGTGGCCCTCTTCAAGAGACCCAGTACTTC. Translated: CSGPLQETQYF.

V is TRBV23-1 and J is TRBJ1-5; D not resolved. TRBV23-1 is noted as an ORF with a role that remains uncertain. The germline V and J ends were trimmed by 5 bases and 0 bases, with 8 bases remaining between them. This CDR3 comprises 14 residues. CDR3 nucleotide sequence: TGCGCCAGCAGTAGGAGGGATAGCAATCAGCCCCAGCATTTT. This encodes CASSRRDSNQPQHF.

The chain employs TRBV23-1 and TRBJ2-3, with a tentative D call TRBD2 (6 bases). TRBV23-1 is noted as an ORF with a role that remains uncertain. Trimming stripped 8 bases from V and 12 bases from J, with 21 bases between. The CDR3 extends over 13 amino acids. CDR3 residues: CASRREGLSKQYF. The CDR3 region has the DNA TGCGCCAGCCGACGAGAGGGACTGAGTAAACAGTATTTT.

This clone has only one observation. A read error may account for a junction end that differs from germline. The V call is TRBV30, the J call TRBJ2-5; the D gene is possibly TRBD1 (6 bases). The CDR3 loop spans 13 amino acids. Germline V gene data show CDR1 as GTSNPN and CDR2 as SVGIG (reference sequence). The CDR3 coding sequence is TGTGCCGGGAGAGGGACACATCAAGAGACCCAGTACTTC. This sequence encodes CAGRGTHQETQYF.

The chain joins TRBV5-1 to TRBJ1-1; 7 bases map to TRBD1. The CDR3 consists of 14 residues. With 7 bases clipped from V and 1 base from J, the junction kept 7 bases outside the gene matches. Germline CDR1 reads SGHRS; CDR2 reads YFSETQ. CDR3 bases: TGCGCCAGCGGCAGACAGGGACCGAACACTGAAGCTTTCTTT. Its protein is CASGRQGPNTEAFF.